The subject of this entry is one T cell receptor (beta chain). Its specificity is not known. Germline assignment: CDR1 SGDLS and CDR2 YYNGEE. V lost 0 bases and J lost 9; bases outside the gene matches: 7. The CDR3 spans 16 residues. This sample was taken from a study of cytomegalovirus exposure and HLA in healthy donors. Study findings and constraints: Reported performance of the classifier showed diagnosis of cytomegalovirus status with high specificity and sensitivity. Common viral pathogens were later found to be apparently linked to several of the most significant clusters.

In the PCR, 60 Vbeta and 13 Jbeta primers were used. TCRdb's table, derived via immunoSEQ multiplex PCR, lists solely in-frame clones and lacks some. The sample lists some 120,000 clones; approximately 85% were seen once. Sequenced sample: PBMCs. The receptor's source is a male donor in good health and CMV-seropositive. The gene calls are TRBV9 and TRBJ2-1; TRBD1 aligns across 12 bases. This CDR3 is CASSVDPGQGAVEQFF. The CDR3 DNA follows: TGTGCCAGCAGCGTAGACCCGGGACAGGGGGCAGTTGAGCAGTTCTTC.